This TCR beta chain was recovered during a study of blood T cell repertoires in COVID-19. Profiling relied on immunoSEQ multiplex PCR, and the TCRdb table lists in-frame clones only, not all of them. Among about 200,000 clones listed, around 82% were seen once. CDR3 length equals 18 residues. V was pared by 0 bases and J by 5 bases, with 10 bases of the junction left unmatched. CDR1 is GTSNPN and CDR2 is SVGIG in the germline V gene (reference sequence). This rearrangement joins TRBV30 to TRBJ2-2, with 12 positions matching TRBD2. The origin of this receptor is a woman in her forties or fifties who had been exposed to COVID-19. Sequencing input: PBMCs or T cells enriched from blood (not recorded which). CDR3 sequence: CAWSVRTSGANWTGELFF. The CDR3 DNA reads TGTGCCTGGAGTGTAAGGACTAGCGGGGCAAATTGGACCGGGGAGCTGTTTTTT.